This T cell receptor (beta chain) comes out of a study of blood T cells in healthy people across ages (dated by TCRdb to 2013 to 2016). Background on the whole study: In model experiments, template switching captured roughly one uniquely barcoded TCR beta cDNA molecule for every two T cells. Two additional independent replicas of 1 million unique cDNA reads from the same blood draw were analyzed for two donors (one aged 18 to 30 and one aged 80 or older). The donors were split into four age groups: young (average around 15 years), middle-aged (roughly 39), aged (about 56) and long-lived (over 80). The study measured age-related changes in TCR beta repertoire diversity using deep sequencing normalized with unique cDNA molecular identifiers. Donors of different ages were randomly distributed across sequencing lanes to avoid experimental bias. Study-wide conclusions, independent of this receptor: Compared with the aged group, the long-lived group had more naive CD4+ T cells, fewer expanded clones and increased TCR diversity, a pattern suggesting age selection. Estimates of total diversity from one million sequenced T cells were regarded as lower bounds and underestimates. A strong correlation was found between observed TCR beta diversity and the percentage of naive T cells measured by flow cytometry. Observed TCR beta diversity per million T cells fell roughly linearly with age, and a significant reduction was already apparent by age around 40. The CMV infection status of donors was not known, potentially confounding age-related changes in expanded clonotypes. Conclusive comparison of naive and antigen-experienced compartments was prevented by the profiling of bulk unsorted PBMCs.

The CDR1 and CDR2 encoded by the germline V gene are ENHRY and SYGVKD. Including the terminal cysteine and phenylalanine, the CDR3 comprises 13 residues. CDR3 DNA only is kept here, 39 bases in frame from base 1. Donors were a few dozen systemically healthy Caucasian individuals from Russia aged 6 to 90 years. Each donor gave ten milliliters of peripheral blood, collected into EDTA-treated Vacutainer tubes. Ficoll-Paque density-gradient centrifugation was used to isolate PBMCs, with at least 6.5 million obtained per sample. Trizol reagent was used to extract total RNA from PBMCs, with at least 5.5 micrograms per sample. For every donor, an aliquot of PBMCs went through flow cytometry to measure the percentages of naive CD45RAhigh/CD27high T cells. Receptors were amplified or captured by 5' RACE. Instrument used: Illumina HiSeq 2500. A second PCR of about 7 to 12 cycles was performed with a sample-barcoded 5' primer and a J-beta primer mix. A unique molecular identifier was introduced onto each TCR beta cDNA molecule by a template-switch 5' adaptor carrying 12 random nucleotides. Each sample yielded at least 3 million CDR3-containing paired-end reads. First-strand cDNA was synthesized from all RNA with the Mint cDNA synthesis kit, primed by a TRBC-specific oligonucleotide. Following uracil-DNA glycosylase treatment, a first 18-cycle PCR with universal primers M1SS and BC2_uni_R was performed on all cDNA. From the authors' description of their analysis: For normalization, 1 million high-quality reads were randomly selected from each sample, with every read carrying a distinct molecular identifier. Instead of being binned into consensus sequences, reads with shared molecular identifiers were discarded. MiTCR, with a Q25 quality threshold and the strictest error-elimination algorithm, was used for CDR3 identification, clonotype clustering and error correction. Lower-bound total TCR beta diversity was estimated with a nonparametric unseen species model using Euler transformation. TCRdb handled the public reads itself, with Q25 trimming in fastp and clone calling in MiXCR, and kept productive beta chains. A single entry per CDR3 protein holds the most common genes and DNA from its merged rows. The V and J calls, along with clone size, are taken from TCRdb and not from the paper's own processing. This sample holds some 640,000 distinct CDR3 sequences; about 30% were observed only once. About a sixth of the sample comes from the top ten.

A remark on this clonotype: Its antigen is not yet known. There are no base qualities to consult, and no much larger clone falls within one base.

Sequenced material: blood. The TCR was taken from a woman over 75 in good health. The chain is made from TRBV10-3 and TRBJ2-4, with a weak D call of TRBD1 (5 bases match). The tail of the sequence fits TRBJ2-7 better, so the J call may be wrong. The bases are TGTGCCATCAGTGAGACAGGAACCTACGAGCAGTACTTC. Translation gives CAISETGTYEQYF.